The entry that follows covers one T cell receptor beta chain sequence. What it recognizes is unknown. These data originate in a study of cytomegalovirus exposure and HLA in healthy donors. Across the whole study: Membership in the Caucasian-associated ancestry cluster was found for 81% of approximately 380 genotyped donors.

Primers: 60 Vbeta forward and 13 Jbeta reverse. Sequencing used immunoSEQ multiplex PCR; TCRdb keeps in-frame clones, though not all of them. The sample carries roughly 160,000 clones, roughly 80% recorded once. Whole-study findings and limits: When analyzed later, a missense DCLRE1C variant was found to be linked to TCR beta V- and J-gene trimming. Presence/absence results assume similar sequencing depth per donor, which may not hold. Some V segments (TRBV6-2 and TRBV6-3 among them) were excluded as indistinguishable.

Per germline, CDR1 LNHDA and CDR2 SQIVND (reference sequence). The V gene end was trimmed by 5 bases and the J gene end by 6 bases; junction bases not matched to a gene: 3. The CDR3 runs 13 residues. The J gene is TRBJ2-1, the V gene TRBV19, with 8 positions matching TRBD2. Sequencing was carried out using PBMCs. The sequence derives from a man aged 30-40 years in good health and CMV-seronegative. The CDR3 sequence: CASSPGTSNEQFF. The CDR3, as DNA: TGTGCCAGTAGTCCCGGGACTAGCAATGAGCAGTTCTTC.